These 6 T cell receptor beta chains share one sample of origin, sequenced in a study of CXCR3-negative and CXCR3-positive naive CD8 T cells. Carrying UMI labels, the TRB cDNA libraries were prepared through 5' RACE. One entry per CDR3 protein, without DNA, is what TCRdb gives after re-calling the 5' RACE reads. This sample's clone table lists about 5,800 distinct CDR3 sequences. Sequencing used naive CXCR3- CD8+ T cells from blood. Subset here: CD45RO-CCR7+CD27+CD95- naive CD8+ T cells lacking CXCR3 (TNR3-). The receptor source for this set is a human donor in good health. Some clones in this sample may be carry-over from other donors' samples.

The chain joins TRBV14 to TRBJ1-2; TCRdb's D call, TRBD1, is unchecked because there is no DNA. The CDR3 consists of 18 residues. The germline CDR1 and CDR2 sequences are SGHDN and FVKESK. The CDR3 loop reads CASSQDGTLGWTVYGYTF.

J is TRBJ2-1 and V is TRBV6-1; the TCRdb call, TRBD2, lacks DNA for checking. The CDR3 is made up of 15 amino acids. The germline V gene encodes CDR1 MNHNS and CDR2 SASEGT. This chain's CDR3 is CASSERLAGNNEQFF.

According to its frequency, this clonotype is medium-sized. The rearrangement uses TRBV7-2 and TRBJ2-5. This CDR3 has 15 residues. Per the germline V gene, CDR1 is SGHTA and CDR2 is FQGNSA. The CDR3 protein is CASTLDRGYQETQYF.

V is TRBV29-1 and J is TRBJ1-1; TCRdb gives TRBD1 as the D gene, but with no DNA this cannot be confirmed. This CDR3 comprises 12 residues. Per germline, CDR1 SQVTM and CDR2 ANQGSEA. CDR3 region: CSAVGGYTEAFF.

This clonotype is classed as medium-sized by frequency. CDR3 protein: CASSSGTVTWGEQFF. The chain uses TRBV7-2 and TRBJ2-1; with no DNA, the TCRdb D assignment of TRBD1 cannot be verified. The CDR3 covers 15 residues. Germline CDR1 and CDR2: SGHTA and FQGNSA.

This clonotype is identified as medium-sized from frequency. The chain recombines TRBV11-2 with TRBJ1-1; TCRdb picks TRBD1, but there is no DNA to check that call. The germline CDR1 and CDR2 sequences are SGHAT and FQNNGV. The CDR3 extends over 15 amino acids. The CDR3 is CASSLGGGVGTEAFF.